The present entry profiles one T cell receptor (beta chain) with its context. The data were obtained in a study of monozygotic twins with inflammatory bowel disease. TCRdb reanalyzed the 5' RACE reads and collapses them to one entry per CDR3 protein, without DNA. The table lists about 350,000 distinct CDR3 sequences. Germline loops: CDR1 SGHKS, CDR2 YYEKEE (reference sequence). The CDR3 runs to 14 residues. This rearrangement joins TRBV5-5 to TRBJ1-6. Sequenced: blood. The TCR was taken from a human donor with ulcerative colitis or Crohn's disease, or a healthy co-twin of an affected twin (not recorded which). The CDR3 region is CASSLGLTATPLHF.